Below are 30 T cell receptor beta chains sequenced from a single sample in a study of cytomegalovirus exposure and HLA in healthy donors. The primer mix had 60 Vbeta and 13 Jbeta primers. Profiling relied on immunoSEQ multiplex PCR, and the TCRdb table lists in-frame clones only, not all of them. The table records roughly 99,000 clones, 81% of them present only once. The source material was PBMCs. These TCRs come from a man in his thirties or forties in good health and CMV-seronegative.

There are a few counts of this clone. The chain carries TRBV7-9 and TRBJ1-1; D unclear. Germline V gives CDR1 SEHNR, CDR2 FQNEAQ (reference sequence). The CDR3 covers 11 residues. The V and J ends lost 5 bases and 6 bases respectively, with 7 bases between them. CDR3 DNA sequence: TGTGCCAGCAGCCGAGACTCTGAAGCTTTCTTT. As protein: CASSRDSEAFF.

This clone showed up just once. The chain has TRBV9 and TRBJ1-2; 8 bases agree with TRBD1. This CDR3 spans 14 amino acids. Germline assignment: CDR1 SGDLS and CDR2 YYNGEE. With V trimmed by 3 bases and J by 13 bases, 14 bases remained unmatched. In DNA, the CDR3 is TGTGCCAGCAGCGCCGACCCGGTCAGGGGGCCCTCCACCTTC. Its protein product is CASSADPVRGPSTF.

The chain carries TRBV10-3 and TRBJ2-7; 11 nucleotides agree with TRBD2. V lost 2 bases and J lost 0; bases outside the gene matches: 3. CDR1 ENHRY and CDR2 SYGVKD come from the germline V gene. The CDR3 consists of 16 residues. The CDR3 sequence is CAISEETSGISYEQYF. The CDR3 nucleotides read TGTGCCATCAGTGAGGAGACTAGCGGGATCTCCTACGAGCAGTACTTC.

This clone appeared a single time. In DNA form, the CDR3 reads TGTGCCAGCAGTTTCCGCCGGGACTCCCTCGGGAAGCAGTACTTC. Translated: CASSFRRDSLGKQYF. The V and J genes are TRBV28 and TRBJ2-7; possible D gene TRBD2, 6 bases. Per germline, CDR1 MDHEN and CDR2 SYDVKM. The CDR3 is 15 residues long. Trimming took off 3 bases at V and 8 bases at J, with 20 bases between the two ends.

The chain uses TRBV2 and TRBJ2-3; 13 positions match TRBD2. The trim removed 8 bases at V and 4 bases at J, leaving 6 bases unmatched. This CDR3 spans 15 amino acids. Germline CDR1 reads SNHLY; CDR2 reads FYNNEI. This chain's CDR3 is CASRGTSGTPDTQYF. The CDR3 DNA is TGTGCCAGCCGAGGGACTAGCGGGACTCCAGATACGCAGTATTTT.

The chain has TRBV10-3 and TRBJ2-7; 9 bases match TRBD1. Germline lookup yields CDR1 ENHRY and CDR2 SYGVKD. V lost 6 bases to trimming and J lost 9 bases; unmatched junction nucleotides: 9. The CDR3 extends over 13 amino acids. The CDR3 nucleotides are TGTGCCATCAGGGCCGGGACAGGGTCTGGGCAGTACTTC. Translated: CAIRAGTGSGQYF.

The gene calls are TRBV28 and TRBJ2-3; TRBD2 aligns across 8 bases. V shed 2 bases and J 5 bases; nucleotides not matched to a gene: 18. The length of the CDR3 is 19 residues. Germline V lookup: CDR1 MDHEN, CDR2 SYDVKM. CDR3 nucleotides: TGTGCCAGCAGTTTACGGGGGGGTCGGACTAGCCCCAAGGGAGATACGCAGTATTTT. Its translation is CASSLRGGRTSPKGDTQYF.

The V gene is TRBV6-5, the J gene TRBJ2-7; a weak D match, TRBD2 (5 bases). Germline loops: CDR1 MNHEY, CDR2 SVGAGI. Trimming took 7 bases from V and 3 from J, leaving 13 bases between them. The CDR3 is made up of 13 amino acids. CDR3 residues: CASTRTGNYEQYF. Here the CDR3 DNA reads TGTGCCAGCACTCGGACTGGGAACTACGAGCAGTACTTC.

V gene TRBV2 combines with J gene TRBJ2-3; 7 positions match TRBD1. The germline CDR1 and CDR2 sequences are SNHLY and FYNNEI. The CDR3 runs 16 residues. Unmatched junction bases numbered 6, after V lost 1 base and J lost 2 bases. CDR3 in DNA: TGTGCCAGCAGTGAAGGGCAAAGGGGGCTCACAGATACGCAGTATTTT. This gives the protein CASSEGQRGLTDTQYF.

The gene calls are TRBV5-5 and TRBJ1-2; no firm D call. The V gene lost 0 bases and the J gene lost 8 bases, with 14 bases spanning the gap. CDR1 is SGHKS, CDR2 YYEKEE, per germline (reference sequence). The CDR3 has 14 residues. CDR3 in DNA: TGTGCCAGCAGCTTGGATAGCCACCCCGAGGGCTACACCTTC. It specifies CASSLDSHPEGYTF.

This clone showed up just a few times. The J gene is TRBJ2-2, the V gene TRBV10-3, with D perhaps TRBD1 (5 bases). This CDR3 contains 15 residues. V dropped 0 bases and J dropped 3 bases, with 8 bases sitting between them. Germline CDR1 is ENHRY and CDR2 is SYGVKD. CDR3 sequence (DNA): TGTGCCATCAGTGAGTCGGGGCTTCACACCGGGGAGCTGTTTTTT. It is translated as CAISESGLHTGELFF.

The chain is built from TRBV9 and TRBJ2-1; 7 bases fit TRBD2. V lost 4 bases and J lost 0; bases outside the gene matches: 4. The CDR3 is 15 residues long. Germline V gene data show CDR1 as SGDLS and CDR2 as YYNGEE. DNA for the CDR3: TGTGCCAGCAGCACTAGGACTAGCTCCTACAATGAGCAGTTCTTC. This sequence encodes CASSTRTSSYNEQFF.

The chain links TRBV9 to TRBJ1-5, with D possibly TRBD1 on 5 matching bases. Germline values: CDR1 SGDLS, CDR2 YYNGEE. CDR3 size: 14 residues. V was clipped by 4 bases and J by 9 bases, with 17 bases between them. The CDR3 nucleotides are TGTGCCAGCAGCTCCGATCAGGGTTTAGGGCCCCAGCATTTT. Its translation is CASSSDQGLGPQHF.

The chain uses TRBV19 and TRBJ1-6; possible D gene TRBD1, 5 bases. CDR1 and CDR2 from the germline V gene are LNHDA and SQIVND (reference sequence). This CDR3 is 15 amino acids long. The germline V and J ends were trimmed by 5 bases and 10 bases, with 18 bases remaining between them. CDR3 region: CASSPRRLGPSPLHF. DNA of the CDR3: TGTGCCAGTAGTCCCCGGAGACTGGGGCCATCACCCCTCCACTTT. Together with reference TRBV19 and TRBJ1-6, the CDR3 gives the full variable domain: DGGITQSPKYLFRKEGQNVTLSCEQNLNHDAMYWYRQDPGQGLRLIYYSQIVNDFQKGDIAEGYSVSREKKESFPLTVTSAQKNPTAFYLCASSPRRLGPSPLHFGNGTRLTVT.

The chain recombines TRBV11-2 with TRBJ2-5; 14 nucleotides line up with TRBD2. V trimming: 5 bases; J trimming: 1 base; junction bases outside the gene matches: 6. The CDR3 covers 17 residues. Germline values: CDR1 SGHAT, CDR2 FQNNGV. The CDR3 region has the DNA TGTGCCAGCAGCCCCTACGGGACTAGCGGGAGCCAAGAGACCCAGTACTTC. This gives the protein CASSPYGTSGSQETQYF.

This chain links TRBV15 with TRBJ1-2, with 10 bases matching TRBD1. The V gene's germline CDR1 is LNHNV and CDR2 YYDKDF (reference sequence). The trim removed 1 base at V and 8 bases at J, leaving 7 bases unmatched. The length of the CDR3 is 15 residues. The CDR3, as DNA: TGTGCCACCAGCAGAGTCCGACAGGGGGCCCGCGGCTACACCTTC. This gives the protein CATSRVRQGARGYTF.

This clone was detected once. One end of the junction varies from germline; a read error may be responsible. CDR3 loop: CASRLAGGLDTQYF. CDR3 coding DNA: TGTGCCAGCAGGTTAGCGGGGGGCCTAGATACGCAGTATTTT. The gene calls are TRBV11-2 and TRBJ2-3, with TRBD2 identical over 10 bases. Germline assignment: CDR1 SGHAT and CDR2 FQNNGV. The CDR3 totals 14 residues. Drawing the rest from reference TRBV11-2 and TRBJ2-3, the complete variable domain is EAGVAQSPRYKIIEKRQSVAFWCNPISGHATLYWYQQILGQGPKLLIQFQNNGVVDDSQLPKDRFSAERLKGVDSTLKIQPAKLEDSAVYLCASRLAGGLDTQYFGPGTRLTVL.

This chain connects TRBV9 to TRBJ2-3, with TRBD2 matching 9 bases. The CDR3 sequence is 16 residues long. Trimming removed 1 base from V and 4 bases from J; junction bases left unmatched: 7. Germline values: CDR1 SGDLS, CDR2 YYNGEE. CDR3 coding DNA: TGTGCCAGCAGCGTAATAGGCGGGAGGGCGGCAGATACGCAGTATTTT. Encoded protein: CASSVIGGRAADTQYF.

The chain carries TRBV13 and TRBJ2-7; D call uncertain. CDR1 PRHDT and CDR2 FYEKMQ come from the germline V gene (reference sequence). The CDR3 has 14 amino acids. The ends were cut back, 1 base at V and 2 bases at J, with 9 bases in the middle. CDR3 region: CASSLAGGPYEQYF. The CDR3 DNA reads as TGTGCCAGCAGCTTAGCCGGCGGCCCCTACGAGCAGTACTTC.

This clone appeared once. The chain has TRBV25-1 and TRBJ2-3; D may be TRBD1 (5 bases). The CDR3 has 14 amino acids. Germline CDR1 and CDR2: MGHDK and SYGVNS. The CDR3 sequence: CAISQGYGTDTQYF. The CDR3 DNA is TGTGCAATAAGCCAGGGATATGGCACAGATACGCAGTATTTT.

The J gene is TRBJ1-5, the V gene TRBV2; D is possibly TRBD1 (5 bases). The germline CDR1 and CDR2 sequences are SNHLY and FYNNEI. Trimming removed 7 bases from V and 4 bases from J, with 11 bases in between. The CDR3 sequence is 13 residues long. The CDR3, as DNA: TGTGCCAGCACTAGGGACTGGAATCAGCCCCAGCATTTT. This translates into CASTRDWNQPQHF. The complete variable domain, with remaining parts taken from reference TRBV2 and TRBJ1-5, reads EPEVTQTPSHQVTQMGQEVILRCVPISNHLYFYWYRQILGQKVEFLVSFYNNEISEKSEIFDDQFSVERPDGSNFTLKIRSTKLEDSAMYFCASTRDWNQPQHFGDGTRLSIL.

With respect to this clone: The junction and the germline gene differ at one end; a read error may be behind it. The V call is TRBV28, the J call TRBJ2-7; D perhaps matches TRBD1 (5 bases). Per the germline V gene, CDR1 is MDHEN and CDR2 is SYDVKM. This CDR3 is 12 amino acids long. In DNA, the CDR3 is TGCTTTGTTTCCGGACAATCCTACGAGCAGTACTTC. Protein product: CFVSGQSYEQYF.

The chain couples TRBV6-5 to TRBJ1-2; D may be TRBD1 (6 bases). The CDR3 is 15 residues long. V dropped 7 bases and J dropped 4 bases, with 19 bases sitting between them. Per germline, CDR1 MNHEY and CDR2 SVGAGI. The CDR3 DNA sequence: TGTGCCAGCACCCAGGGAGCAGGGGTCGGCTATGGCTACACCTTC. Translating it yields CASTQGAGVGYGYTF.

This clone was counted a few times. The J gene is TRBJ1-2, the V gene TRBV9, with 7 bases matching TRBD1. Germline trimming cut 0 bases from V and 8 bases from J; bases unmatched to any gene: 4. The CDR3 is 13 residues long. Germline V lookup: CDR1 SGDLS, CDR2 YYNGEE. The CDR3 loop is CASSVGGGMGYTF. CDR3 nucleotides: TGTGCCAGCAGCGTAGGAGGGGGCATGGGCTACACCTTC.

V usage is TRBV2 and J usage is TRBJ1-1; no reliable D call. CDR1 and CDR2 from the germline V gene are SNHLY and FYNNEI. The V and J ends lost 11 bases and 5 bases respectively, with 15 bases between them. There are 12 residues in the CDR3. The CDR3 DNA sequence: TGTGCCGGTACGGGAGAGACGACTGAAGCTTTCTTT. Protein product: CAGTGETTEAFF.

As regards this clone: The sample contains more than one DNA sequence encoding this CDR3. This chain connects TRBV28 to TRBJ1-2; TRBD1 aligns across 10 bases. Germline V gene lookup returns CDR1 MDHEN and CDR2 SYDVKM. CDR3 size: 13 residues. V shed 6 bases, J shed 8 bases, and the junction held 6 bases outside the gene matches. CDR3 bases: TGTGCCAGCAGGAGACAGGGGGCTGGCGGCTACACCTTC. This gives the protein CASRRQGAGGYTF.

The chain recombines TRBV6-1 with TRBJ1-6; a possible D gene is TRBD1 (6 bases). The CDR3 spans 18 residues. Trimming removed 3 bases from V and 0 bases from J, with 15 bases in between. CDR1 and CDR2 (germline): MNHNS, SASEGT. CDR3 residues: CASSDLPPRGSYNSPLHF. The CDR3 DNA is TGTGCCAGCAGTGACCTTCCTCCCAGGGGCTCCTATAATTCACCCCTCCACTTT.

This chain's CDR3 is CAISESAGQSEAFF. DNA for the CDR3: TGTGCCATCAGTGAGTCGGCGGGACAGTCTGAAGCTTTCTTT. V usage is TRBV10-3 and J usage is TRBJ1-1, with 7 bases matching TRBD1. V lost 0 bases, J lost 6 bases, and 4 bases stayed unmatched. CDR1 and CDR2 from the germline V gene are ENHRY and SYGVKD. CDR3 length: 14 residues.

This clone has a handful of counts. This rearrangement joins TRBV6-5 to TRBJ1-1; no reliable D call. Between the trimmed V and J ends, which lost 7 bases and 4 bases, there was a span of 16 bases. Germline assignment: CDR1 MNHEY and CDR2 SVGAGI. The CDR3 is made up of 14 amino acids. CDR3 DNA: TGTGCCAGCAATTTAGGAGGGTCGGGCACTGAAGCTTTCTTT. It is translated as CASNLGGSGTEAFF.

The V call is TRBV7-9, the J call TRBJ2-7, with TRBD2 matching 12 bases. The CDR3 runs to 15 residues. J was trimmed by 4 bases and V by 2 bases; bases with no gene match: 3. Germline CDR1 reads SEHNR; CDR2 reads FQNEAQ (reference sequence). The CDR3 DNA reads TGTGCCAGCAGCTTAACGACTAGCGGGAGTTACGAGCAGTACTTC. It specifies CASSLTTSGSYEQYF.